This entry lists 30 T cell receptor beta chains sequenced from one sample in a study of OX40 agonist ivuxolimab in advanced cancers. Assay used: immunoSEQ multiplex PCR; TCRdb lists only in-frame clones, some missing. The sample lists about 89,000 clones; approximately 90% were seen once. The material sequenced was CD4+ or CD8+ T cells sorted from blood, taken in a trial of the OX40 agonist ivuxolimab. These receptors were collected from an adult with an advanced solid tumor such as melanoma, head and neck, liver or kidney cancer.

This sequence joins TRBV7-8 and TRBJ2-1; possible D gene TRBD1, 6 bases. Trimming took 5 bases from V and 5 from J, leaving 16 bases between them. The CDR3 is 15 amino acids. Germline CDR1 and CDR2: SGHVS and FQNEAQ. Here the CDR3 DNA reads TGTGCCAGCAGCCCCCAGGGGCAGTTTAACAATGAGCAGTTCTTC. It yields the protein CASSPQGQFNNEQFF.

In DNA form, the CDR3 reads TGCAGCGTGGGACAGGGGGCGCATGAAAAACTGTTTTTT. This codes for CSVGQGAHEKLFF. The V gene is TRBV29-1, the J gene TRBJ1-4; 12 bases fit TRBD1. The CDR3 is 13 residues long. The V gene's germline CDR1 is SQVTM and CDR2 ANQGSEA. V was clipped by 6 bases and J by 6 bases; unmatched bases: 2. The variable domain in full, completed from reference TRBV29-1 and TRBJ1-4, reads SAVISQKPSRDICQRGTSLTIQCQVDSQVTMMFWYRQQPGQSLTLIATANQGSEATYESGFVIDKFPISRPNLTFSTLTVSNMSPEDSSIYLCSVGQGAHEKLFFGSGTQLSVL.

This clone was observed a single time. The chain links TRBV6-6 to TRBJ2-1, with D possibly TRBD1 on 6 matching bases. V shed 2 bases and J shed 8 bases, with 7 bases lying between them. The CDR3 contains 12 residues. Germline CDR1 and CDR2: MNHNY and SVGAGI (reference sequence). CDR3 in amino acids: CASSYTGYEQFF. DNA for the CDR3: TGTGCCAGCAGTTACACAGGGTATGAGCAGTTCTTC.

This clone was seen a few times. This rearrangement joins TRBV29-1 to TRBJ1-1, with D maybe TRBD1 (6 bases). Trimming shortened V by 3 bases and J by 0 bases, and 8 bases separated the two germline ends. The V gene's germline CDR1 is SQVTM and CDR2 ANQGSEA. CDR3 length: 13 amino acids. The CDR3 coding sequence is TGCAGCGTTGAGACAGGCCTGAACACTGAAGCTTTCTTT. Translating it yields CSVETGLNTEAFF.

This clone was seen a single time. The rearrangement joins TRBV5-1 to TRBJ2-2; D is perhaps TRBD1 (6 bases). The CDR3 has 15 residues. Germline V lookup: CDR1 SGHRS, CDR2 YFSETQ. V gave up 6 bases and J gave up 3 bases, with 15 bases separating them. The CDR3 loop is CASTHGAGDTGELFF. The CDR3 bases are TGCGCCAGCACCCACGGGGCAGGGGACACCGGGGAGCTGTTTTTT.

This clone was found once. The chain carries TRBV2 and TRBJ2-1; the D call may be TRBD1 or TRBD2 (6 bases each). Per the germline V gene, CDR1 is SNHLY and CDR2 is FYNNEI. The CDR3 has 16 amino acids. Trimming took off 5 bases at V and 8 bases at J, with 22 bases between the two ends. CDR3 residues: CASSWRGTQKFDEQFF. CDR3 nucleotide sequence: TGTGCCAGCAGTTGGAGGGGGACACAGAAGTTTGATGAGCAGTTCTTC.

This clone has a single count. V gene TRBV7-2 combines with J gene TRBJ2-7; D possibly matches TRBD1 or TRBD2 (6 bases each). The CDR3 sequence is 14 residues long. The V and J ends lost 7 bases and 7 bases respectively, with 20 bases between them. CDR1 is SGHTA and CDR2 is FQGNSA in the germline V gene. The CDR3 region has the DNA TGTGCCAGCATCGGGTCGTGGGGGGCTGGGGAGCAGTACTTC. Protein: CASIGSWGAGEQYF.

This sequence joins TRBV19 and TRBJ1-2, with TRBD1 as a possible D gene (5 bases). CDR1 and CDR2 (germline): LNHDA, SQIVND (reference sequence). The V gene lost 0 bases and the J gene lost 5 bases, with 13 bases spanning the gap. CDR3 length equals 15 residues. The CDR3: CASSIEVGRAYGYTF. The CDR3 nucleotides are TGTGCCAGTAGTATAGAGGTTGGCAGGGCGTATGGCTACACCTTC.

This chain joins TRBV19 and TRBJ1-2; unclear D gene. The CDR3 has 14 residues. CDR1 and CDR2 from the germline V gene are LNHDA and SQIVND (reference sequence). The V and J ends lost 7 bases and 6 bases respectively, with 18 bases between them. The CDR3, as DNA: TGTGCCAGTACCTCGTTCCCGACCTCTGATGGCTACACCTTC. Translating gives CASTSFPTSDGYTF.

The chain carries TRBV18 and TRBJ2-7; TRBD1 matches at 7 bases. In germline, CDR1 is KGHSH, CDR2 LQKENI. The CDR3 has 14 amino acids. V shed 3 bases and J 5 bases; nucleotides not matched to a gene: 7. CDR3 sequence: CASSPRQGMDEQYF. The CDR3 region has the DNA TGTGCCAGCTCACCCCGACAGGGAATGGACGAGCAGTACTTC.

CDR3 protein: CASSVDPGESYEQYF. The CDR3 DNA follows: TGTGCCAGCAGCGTAGACCCAGGGGAATCCTACGAGCAGTACTTC. This sequence joins TRBV9 and TRBJ2-7; TRBD1 is a possible D gene (6 bases). The CDR3 loop spans 15 amino acids. V lost 0 bases, J lost 1 base, and 11 bases lay in between. CDR1 is SGDLS and CDR2 is YYNGEE in the germline V gene.

The rearrangement joins TRBV7-2 to TRBJ2-2, with a tentative D call TRBD2 (6 bases). CDR1 and CDR2 from the germline V gene are SGHTA and FQGNSA. Trimming left V 5 bases short and J 8 bases short, with 15 bases between. The CDR3 totals 14 residues. DNA for the CDR3: TGTGCCAGCAGCCCCTGGGGGACTTCGGGGGAGCTGTTTTTT. Amino acids: CASSPWGTSGELFF.

The chain employs TRBV9 and TRBJ2-7, with D possibly called TRBD1 or TRBD2 (5 bases each). The CDR3 runs to 14 residues. Germline V lookup: CDR1 SGDLS, CDR2 YYNGEE. The germline V and J ends were trimmed by 5 bases and 0 bases, with 12 bases remaining between them. CDR3 sequence: CASRYRDPSYEQYF. In DNA, the CDR3 is TGTGCCAGCAGATACCGGGACCCCTCCTACGAGCAGTACTTC.

V is TRBV6-6 and J is TRBJ2-6; D unclear. CDR1 and CDR2 (germline): MNHNY, SVGAGI (reference sequence). Trimming left V 5 bases short and J 2 bases short, with 7 bases between. The CDR3 loop spans 14 amino acids. The CDR3 DNA reads as TGTGCCAGCAGTCCTCCCCCTGGGGCCAACGTCCTGACTTTC. Translation gives CASSPPPGANVLTF.

This clone showed up just once. The chain couples TRBV4-2 to TRBJ2-7; D is unresolved. CDR1 is LGHNA, CDR2 YNFKEQ, per germline. The CDR3 contains 12 residues. With 1 base removed from V and 4 bases from J, the gap between germline ends came to 5 bases. This CDR3 reads CASSQVAYEQYF. The CDR3 bases are TGTGCCAGCAGCCAAGTTGCTTACGAGCAGTACTTC.

The V and J genes are TRBV7-3 and TRBJ2-3; D is unresolved. Per the germline V gene, CDR1 is SGHTA and CDR2 is FQGTGA. The CDR3 is 13 residues long. V was trimmed by 7 bases and J by 6 bases, leaving 14 bases between them. This chain's CDR3 is CASTPRSGDTQYF. Written as DNA, the CDR3 is TGTGCCAGCACCCCCCGTTCTGGGGATACGCAGTATTTT.

This clone was detected only once. One end of the junction varies from germline; a read error may be responsible. This same CDR3 is encoded by further DNA sequences in the sample. The rearrangement links TRBV29-1 to TRBJ1-2, with unresolved D. The germline gives CDR1 SQVTM, CDR2 ANQGSEA. The CDR3 contains 13 residues. The CDR3 sequence is CSVETGANYGYTF. CDR3 DNA sequence: TGCAGCGTTGAAACGGGCGCTAACTATGGTTACACCTTC.

On this clone itself: Other DNA sequences in this specimen translate into the identical CDR3. The V gene is TRBV18, the J gene TRBJ2-7, with 9 bases aligning to TRBD1. V lost 0 bases, J lost 4 bases, and 4 bases stayed unmatched. There are 15 residues in the CDR3. Per germline, CDR1 KGHSH and CDR2 LQKENI. DNA for the CDR3: TGTGCCAGCTCACCACCGGCGGGACAGGGATACGAGCAGTACTTC. Translating it yields CASSPPAGQGYEQYF.

The chain links TRBV5-4 to TRBJ2-5, with a weak D call TRBD1 (6 bases). CDR3 length: 13 residues. Trimming cost V 4 bases and J 3 bases, with 10 bases left between them. Germline V gene lookup returns CDR1 SGHNT and CDR2 YYREEE (reference sequence). The CDR3 protein is CASSVDSKETQYF. DNA of the CDR3: TGTGCCAGCAGCGTGGACAGTAAAGAGACCCAGTACTTC.

This rearrangement joins TRBV5-1 to TRBJ1-3, with D unresolved. Germline assignment: CDR1 SGHRS and CDR2 YFSETQ. Trimming removed 6 bases at V and 4 bases at J, with 11 bases between. The CDR3 extends over 13 amino acids. CDR3 region: CASTTVSGNTIYF. CDR3 coding DNA: TGCGCCAGCACCACCGTCTCGGGAAACACCATATATTTT.

This chain uses TRBV2 with TRBJ1-2; D is undetermined. The germline V gene encodes CDR1 SNHLY and CDR2 FYNNEI. Trimming left V 2 bases short and J 2 bases short, with 18 bases between. This CDR3 spans 17 amino acids. The CDR3 spells CASSEPPGQPGNYGYTF. CDR3 in DNA: TGTGCCAGCAGTGAACCCCCAGGCCAGCCCGGCAACTATGGCTACACCTTC.

The chain uses TRBV6-6 and TRBJ2-7; 7 nucleotides match TRBD2. The V gene end was trimmed by 5 bases and the J gene end by 4 bases; junction bases not matched to a gene: 14. The CDR3 covers 16 residues. Germline CDR1 is MNHNY and CDR2 is SVGAGI (reference sequence). The CDR3 DNA sequence: TGTGCCAGCAGTCCGCCAGGTGGGAGGGTAGATTACGAGCAGTACTTC. Protein sequence: CASSPPGGRVDYEQYF.

A few counts support this clone. CDR3 protein: CAWSLETLANRGSYSPLHF. In DNA, the CDR3 is TGTGCCTGGAGTCTTGAAACACTGGCGAACAGGGGTTCCTATTCACCCCTCCACTTT. This chain connects TRBV30 to TRBJ1-6; 7 nucleotides agree with TRBD1. The germline gives CDR1 GTSNPN, CDR2 SVGIG (reference sequence). Trimming at V came to 2 bases and at J to 8 bases, leaving 21 bases not matched to a gene. The CDR3 extends over 19 amino acids.

This chain uses TRBV7-2 with TRBJ2-5, with D unresolved. Trimming took 1 base from V and 1 from J, leaving 7 bases between them. Per the germline V gene, CDR1 is SGHTA and CDR2 is FQGNSA. The CDR3 length is 14 residues. CDR3 protein: CASSLEDFQETQYF. The CDR3 DNA follows: TGTGCCAGCAGCTTAGAAGATTTCCAAGAGACCCAGTACTTC.

V usage is TRBV6-4 and J usage is TRBJ2-7; D may be TRBD1 (5 bases). The CDR3 sequence is 16 residues long. Germline loops: CDR1 MRHNA, CDR2 SNTAGT. V was clipped by 5 bases and J by 6 bases, with 23 bases between them. The CDR3 DNA reads as TGTGCCAGCAGTCTCTGGTTGGGGCGAAGAAGTTCCGAGCAGTACTTC. Translated, it gives CASSLWLGRRSSEQYF.

The chain carries TRBV7-2 and TRBJ2-2; 7 positions agree with TRBD1. Germline trimming cut 1 base from V and 8 bases from J; bases unmatched to any gene: 7. The CDR3 runs to 15 residues. Germline V gives CDR1 SGHTA, CDR2 FQGNSA. CDR3 sequence: CASSLVGTEGGELFF. DNA of the CDR3: TGTGCCAGCAGCTTAGTAGGGACAGAAGGAGGGGAGCTGTTTTTT.

This chain connects TRBV30 to TRBJ1-5; possibly TRBD1 for D (6 bases). Germline loops: CDR1 GTSNPN, CDR2 SVGIG (reference sequence). The CDR3 runs 13 residues. V was cut by 5 bases and J by 2 bases, with 10 bases left in between. CDR3 DNA: TGTGCCTGGTCAGGGGAAGGCAATCAGCCCCAGCATTTT. This gives the protein CAWSGEGNQPQHF.

J is TRBJ2-3 and V is TRBV5-1; tentatively, D is TRBD1 or TRBD2 (5 bases each). The V end lost 1 base, the J end lost 2 bases, and 8 bases lay between the germline ends. The CDR3 covers 14 residues. Germline CDR1 and CDR2: SGHRS and YFSETQ. The chain's CDR3 is CASSLSGTTDTQYF. Written as DNA, the CDR3 is TGCGCCAGCAGCTTGTCGGGGACCACAGATACGCAGTATTTT. Combining the CDR3 with reference TRBV5-1 and TRBJ2-3 gives the whole variable domain KAGVTQTPRYLIKTRGQQVTLSCSPISGHRSVSWYQQTPGQGLQFLFEYFSETQRNKGNFPGRFSGRQFSNSRSEMNVSTLELGDSALYLCASSLSGTTDTQYFGPGTRLTVL.

This clone was seen a handful of times. The chain combines TRBV19 with TRBJ1-4, with D possibly TRBD1 on 5 matching bases. The CDR3 consists of 12 residues. Trimming cost V 5 bases and J 11 bases, with 12 bases left between them. Germline values: CDR1 LNHDA, CDR2 SQIVND (reference sequence). CDR3 residues: CASSSPGEKLFF. In DNA, the CDR3 is TGTGCCAGTAGTTCCCCGGGGGAGAAACTGTTTTTT.

The chain employs TRBV27 and TRBJ1-5; weak D call: TRBD1 (5 bases). V dropped 6 bases and J dropped 4 bases, with 16 bases sitting between them. CDR1 MNHEY and CDR2 SMNVEV come from the germline V gene (reference sequence). The CDR3 is made up of 15 amino acids. The CDR3 nucleotides read TGTGCCAGCAGGGCCGGGACTTTGGGGAATCAGCCCCAGCATTTT. It is translated as CASRAGTLGNQPQHF.